Included here is one T cell receptor (beta chain) sequence, with context. The specificity of this receptor is unknown. This specimen comes from a study of T cells expressing NK-cell markers (TCRdb year 2020). Looking at the study overall: TCR beta-chain repertoires were profiled in sorted CD3+CD56+NKG2C+, CD3+CD56+NKG2C- and CD3+CD56-NKG2C+ T-cell subsets from several donors. The eight sequenced donors were randomly selected healthy volunteers, three men and five women. Among the eight sequenced donors, seven were HCMV-seropositive and one was HCMV-seronegative. The libraries were sequenced on Illumina HiSeq 2000/2500, MiSeq or NextSeq, producing 2 x 150 bp reads. Study-wide findings and limitations: Those dominant clonotypes were again the most abundant among CD3+CD56-NKG2C+ cells in several donors, at about 28.3-65%. In several donors, the dominant CD3+CD56+NKG2C+ clonotypes were found to rank among the top 10 CD8+ clonotypes and to make up about 1.0-7.5% of CD8+ T cells. Whether the expanded NKG2C-expressing T cell clones were specific for HCMV antigens remained unclear.

A commercial ELISA kit detecting HCMV-specific IgG in serum was used to determine HCMV serostatus. Peripheral blood mononuclear cells were isolated from blood by Ficoll density gradient centrifugation. Including the terminal cysteine and phenylalanine, the CDR3 comprises 14 residues. The DNA is unrecorded. From a lookup of the germline V gene (reference sequence), CDR1 and CDR2 are SEHNR and FQNEAQ. The reads were generated on an Illumina HiSeq 2000. The TCR beta cDNA libraries were made using 5'RACE template switching, a step that added both a universal primer site and unique molecular identifiers. Synthesis of cDNA was primed from the TCR beta constant segment and was followed by two consecutive PCR amplification steps. Turning to the authors' computational methods: MIGEC was used to demultiplex reads and group the reads by UMI, and MiTCR was used to assemble and quantify clonotypes. To remove erroneous sequences, TCR cDNA sequences were retained only when supported by two or more reads. The tcR package was used for downstream repertoire analysis, with clonotypes matched between fractions based on CDR3 nucleotide sequence plus V segment. Antigen specificity was annotated against VDJdb with VDJmatch, allowing one amino acid substitution in CDR3. One entry per CDR3 protein sequence results from the TCRdb reprocessing of the reads, with DNA left out. TCRdb assigned the V and J calls; the authors' analysis was not used. This sample's table lists about 430,000 distinct CDR3 sequences. The ten biggest clones cover almost 1.5% of the sample.

This sequence originates from a woman aged 45-60 years in good health. Donor details come from another sample of the same person, matched by shared clones. The chain couples TRBV7-9 to TRBJ2-5. The sequenced sample was blood T cells: a sorted CD56 or NKG2C T cell subset, CD4+ or CD8+ T cells, or bulk PBMC T cells (not recorded which). The CDR3 is CASSVLDGQETQYF.